The 32 T cell receptor beta chains presented below share a single source sample, sequenced in a study of CD8 T cells in ankylosing spondylitis. Using its own MiXCR run on the 5' RACE reads, TCRdb lists one record per CDR3 protein. There are nearly 350,000 distinct CDR3 sequences in the sample; roughly 14% occur only once, and 1.1% lies in the top ten. What was sequenced was blood, either unsorted or a sorted T cell fraction (not recorded which). Receptors originate from a male donor with ankylosing spondylitis or in good health (not recorded which).

The table lists this clonotype with a few counts. The chain couples TRBV4-2 to TRBJ2-1; TRBD2 aligns across 15 bases. Germline V gives CDR1 LGHNA, CDR2 YNFKEQ. The CDR3 totals 17 residues. V shed 3 bases, J shed 6 bases, and the junction held 6 bases outside the gene matches. The CDR3 DNA follows: TGTGCCAGCAGCCAGAAAGGGGGACTAGCGGGAGGCAATGAGCAGTTCTTC. This translates into CASSQKGGLAGGNEQFF.

This clonotype has just a few counts. The V and J genes are TRBV5-1 and TRBJ2-7, with D perhaps assigned TRBD1 or TRBD2 (7 bases each). Trimming pared 1 base from V and 5 bases from J, leaving 16 bases between. Germline CDR1 is SGHRS and CDR2 is YFSETQ. The CDR3 length is 15 residues. The CDR3 loop reads CASSLSPTGRDEQYF. CDR3 in DNA: TGCGCCAGCAGCTTGTCCCCGACAGGGAGGGACGAGCAGTACTTC.

This clonotype was counted between two and nine times. V gene TRBV5-1 combines with J gene TRBJ1-1; tentative D call: TRBD1 (6 bases). The CDR3 is made up of 17 amino acids. V was trimmed by 0 bases and J by 0 bases, leaving 15 bases between them. Germline CDR1 reads SGHRS; CDR2 reads YFSETQ. CDR3 in amino acids: CASSLVGAGVLNTEAFF. As DNA, the CDR3 is TGCGCCAGCAGCTTGGTAGGTGCAGGGGTCCTGAACACTGAAGCTTTCTTT.

This clonotype was counted many times. V is TRBV20-1 and J is TRBJ2-7; 12 bases are a match to TRBD2. Germline assignment: CDR1 DFQATT and CDR2 SNEGSKA (reference sequence). V was clipped by 4 bases and J by 0 bases; unmatched bases: 7. This CDR3 region has 16 residues. CDR3 loop: CSAISSGRVVSYEQYF. DNA for the CDR3: TGCAGTGCTATCTCTAGCGGGAGGGTCGTCTCCTACGAGCAGTACTTC.

The chain combines TRBV6-1 with TRBJ2-1; D tentatively fits TRBD1 or TRBD2 (5 bases each). CDR1 and CDR2 from the germline V gene are MNHNS and SASEGT. V lost 3 bases and J lost 12, with 18 bases in between. This CDR3 has 14 residues. The CDR3 region is CASSDPGVVRGQFF. The CDR3 coding sequence is TGTGCCAGCAGTGATCCCGGGGTGGTGAGGGGGCAGTTCTTC.

This clonotype occurred a few times. V is TRBV10-3 and J is TRBJ2-7, with no clear D. V was trimmed by 5 bases and J by 4 bases, leaving 12 bases between them. The CDR3 has 13 residues. Germline V gene sequence: CDR1 ENHRY, CDR2 SYGVKD. The CDR3 region has the DNA TGTGCCATCAGTAGAGAGGCTGAGTACGAGCAGTACTTC. Translated, it gives CAISREAEYEQYF.

The gene calls are TRBV3-1 and TRBJ1-2; the match to TRBD1 covers 9 bases. Trimming took 2 bases from V and 8 from J; bases not matched to a gene: 6. The CDR3 contains 14 residues. CDR1 and CDR2 (germline): LGHDT, YNNKEL (reference sequence). This CDR3 reads CASSQLDRGGGYTF. The CDR3 bases are TGTGCCAGCAGCCAATTGGACAGGGGCGGAGGCTACACCTTC.

This clonotype was observed many times. The chain joins TRBV24-1 to TRBJ2-5, with TRBD1 matching over 9 bases. The germline gives CDR1 KGHDR, CDR2 SFDVKD. The length of the CDR3 is 13 residues. V was clipped by 9 bases and J by 5 bases; unmatched bases: 6. CDR3 loop: CATLGTGHETQYF. CDR3 in DNA: TGTGCCACCCTAGGGACAGGGCACGAGACCCAGTACTTC.

J is TRBJ1-1 and V is TRBV28; 7 positions match TRBD1. This CDR3 comprises 11 residues. The trim removed 9 bases at V and 3 bases at J, leaving 1 base unmatched. Germline CDR1 reads MDHEN; CDR2 reads SYDVKM. The CDR3 bases are TGTGCCAGTGACAGGGACACTGAAGCTTTCTTT. Its protein product is CASDRDTEAFF.

The genes are TRBV7-8 and TRBJ1-5; no reliable D call. Trimming took off 1 base at V and 4 bases at J, with 11 bases between the two ends. Germline loops: CDR1 SGHVS, CDR2 FQNEAQ. The CDR3 length is 15 residues. The CDR3 coding sequence is TGTGCCAGCAGCTTAGTAAGAACACCGAATCAGCCCCAGCATTTT. Its translation is CASSLVRTPNQPQHF.

J is TRBJ1-5 and V is TRBV27, with no clear D. V lost 2 bases and J 0 bases, leaving 11 bases between the germline ends. The CDR3 contains 16 residues. Germline V gene sequence: CDR1 MNHEY, CDR2 SMNVEV (reference sequence). The DNA of the CDR3 is TGTGCCAGCAGTTTAAAGGGCCAATATAGCAATCAGCCCCAGCATTTT. Amino acid sequence: CASSLKGQYSNQPQHF.

This clonotype has a handful of counts. V usage is TRBV13 and J usage is TRBJ2-1; 13 nucleotides agree with TRBD2. Germline trimming cut 5 bases from V and 7 bases from J; bases unmatched to any gene: 11. Looked up from germline, CDR1 is PRHDT and CDR2 is FYEKMQ (reference sequence). The CDR3 spans 17 residues. DNA for the CDR3: TGTGCCAGCAGCCCGTCCCCGGGACTAGCGGGGAGTAATGAGCAGTTCTTC. Translated: CASSPSPGLAGSNEQFF. The full variable domain, rest sourced from reference TRBV13 and TRBJ2-1, is AAGVIQSPRHLIKEKRETATLKCYPIPRHDTVYWYQQGPGQDPQFLISFYEKMQSDKGSIPDRFSAQQFSDYHSELNMSSLELGDSALYFCASSPSPGLAGSNEQFFGPGTRLTVL.

This clonotype appeared a few times. This chain connects TRBV20-1 to TRBJ2-1; D gene uncertain. Trimming took off 0 bases at V and 7 bases at J, with 13 bases between the two ends. Germline V gene lookup returns CDR1 DFQATT and CDR2 SNEGSKA (reference sequence). This CDR3 region has 14 residues. This chain's CDR3 is CSARDGAGVNEQFF. DNA of the CDR3: TGCAGTGCTAGAGATGGAGCTGGGGTTAATGAGCAGTTCTTC.

This clonotype occurred a few times. V and J are TRBV29-1 and TRBJ2-3; perhaps D is TRBD1 or TRBD2 (5 bases each). V was pared by 7 bases and J by 3 bases, with 11 bases between. Germline CDR1 reads SQVTM; CDR2 reads ANQGSEA. This CDR3 contains 12 residues. DNA of the CDR3: TGCAGCGGCTGGGACGGTACAGATACGCAGTATTTT. As protein: CSGWDGTDTQYF.

In its sample, this clonotype was seen a few times. The V call is TRBV5-6, the J call TRBJ2-1; TRBD2 aligns across 14 bases. Germline CDR1 SGHDT, CDR2 YYEEEE. The CDR3 is made up of 16 amino acids. The V segment lost 4 bases and the J segment 10 bases; nucleotides outside the gene matches: 10. CDR3 sequence (DNA): TGTGCCAGCAGCCCCCGACTAGCGGGAGGGGTGGAAGAGCAGTTCTTC. It specifies CASSPRLAGGVEEQFF. Full variable domain (missing parts from reference TRBV5-6 and TRBJ2-1): DAGVTQSPTHLIKTRGQQVTLRCSPKSGHDTVSWYQQALGQGPQFIFQYYEEEERQRGNFPDRFSGHQFPNYSSELNVNALLLGDSALYLCASSPRLAGGVEEQFFGPGTRLTVL.

The chain employs TRBV20-1 and TRBJ2-5; D is perhaps TRBD2 (6 bases). The V gene's germline CDR1 is DFQATT and CDR2 SNEGSKA (reference sequence). Trimming removed 2 bases from V and 7 bases from J, with 11 bases in between. The CDR3 contains 12 residues. CDR3 bases: TGCAGTGCTAGATGGCGGGGTGGGACCCAGTACTTC. As protein: CSARWRGGTQYF.

This sequence joins TRBV6-5 and TRBJ1-2; D is undetermined. Looked up from germline, CDR1 is MNHEY and CDR2 is SVGAGI. V dropped 2 bases and J dropped 1 base, with 11 bases sitting between them. The CDR3 length is 15 residues. DNA for the CDR3: TGTGCCAGCAGTTACCGGGGATGGGGTAACTATGGCTACACCTTC. It translates to CASSYRGWGNYGYTF.

This clonotype was counted between two and nine times. The chain is built from TRBV20-1 and TRBJ1-4, with 7 bases lining up with TRBD1. Germline V lookup: CDR1 DFQATT, CDR2 SNEGSKA (reference sequence). Trimming took 4 bases from V and 8 from J; bases not matched to a gene: 7. The CDR3 is 13 residues long. Here the CDR3 reads CSATGTAGEKLFF. CDR3 bases: TGCAGTGCTACCGGGACAGCCGGCGAAAAACTGTTTTTT.

Only a few counts were recorded for this clonotype. This chain's CDR3 is CSARDQDRGRGGELFF. The DNA for the CDR3 is TGCAGTGCTAGAGACCAGGACAGGGGGCGCGGCGGGGAGCTGTTTTTT. The genes are TRBV20-1 and TRBJ2-2; 11 bases match TRBD1. The junction had 7 bases not matched to a gene; V was cut back by 0 bases and J by 7 bases. This CDR3 comprises 16 residues. Germline CDR1 DFQATT, CDR2 SNEGSKA (reference sequence).

This sequence joins TRBV24-1 and TRBJ2-1; D remains unclear. The CDR3 is made up of 11 amino acids. The V end lost 3 bases, the J end lost 8 bases, and 4 bases lay between the germline ends. Per germline, CDR1 KGHDR and CDR2 SFDVKD. The CDR3 region has the DNA TGTGCCACCAGTGATGTAGATGAGCAGTTCTTC. This encodes CATSDVDEQFF.

The CDR3 DNA follows: TGTGCCAGCGGGACTAGCGAGACCTATGAGCAGTTCTTC. Its protein product is CASGTSETYEQFF. The chain recombines TRBV10-3 with TRBJ2-1; TRBD2 matches 10 bases. Looked up from germline, CDR1 is ENHRY and CDR2 is SYGVKD. This CDR3 comprises 13 residues. The junction had 8 bases not matched to a gene; V was cut back by 10 bases and J by 8 bases.

J is TRBJ1-1 and V is TRBV9; TRBD1 aligns across 7 bases. This CDR3 is built from 14 residues. Germline V lookup: CDR1 SGDLS, CDR2 YYNGEE. The V segment lost 3 bases and the J segment 4 bases; nucleotides outside the gene matches: 6. CDR3 sequence reads: CASSAQGESTEAFF. The CDR3 nucleotides read TGTGCCAGCAGCGCGCAGGGGGAGAGCACTGAAGCTTTCTTT.

This clonotype occurred a few times. V gene TRBV5-6 combines with J gene TRBJ2-7; the match to TRBD1 covers 7 bases. V was clipped by 0 bases and J by 5 bases; unmatched bases: 5. The CDR3 length is 14 residues. The germline V gene encodes CDR1 SGHDT and CDR2 YYEEEE. The DNA for the CDR3 is TGTGCCAGCAGCTTGGGCTCGCAGGGGGACGAGCAGTACTTC. Its protein is CASSLGSQGDEQYF. The full variable domain, its missing parts supplied by reference TRBV5-6 and TRBJ2-7, is DAGVTQSPTHLIKTRGQQVTLRCSPKSGHDTVSWYQQALGQGPQFIFQYYEEEERQRGNFPDRFSGHQFPNYSSELNVNALLLGDSALYLCASSLGSQGDEQYFGPGTRLTVT.

V and J are TRBV9 and TRBJ2-3; 8 bases map to TRBD1. The CDR3 has 16 residues. Germline V gene sequence: CDR1 SGDLS, CDR2 YYNGEE. The trim removed 4 bases at V and 0 bases at J, leaving 7 bases unmatched. The chain's CDR3 is CASSPWTGSSTDTQYF. The CDR3 nucleotides read TGTGCCAGCAGCCCTTGGACAGGGTCGAGCACAGATACGCAGTATTTT. The full variable domain, its missing parts supplied by reference TRBV9 and TRBJ2-3, is DSGVTQTPKHLITATGQRVTLRCSPRSGDLSVYWYQQSLDQGLQFLIQYYNGEERAKGNILERFSAQQFPDLHSELNLSSLELGDSALYFCASSPWTGSSTDTQYFGPGTRLTVL.

This clonotype was seen a few times. V usage is TRBV12-3 or TRBV12-4 and J usage is TRBJ2-1; TRBD2 aligns across 10 bases. Unmatched junction bases numbered 6, after V lost 7 bases and J lost 3 bases. The CDR3 extends over 15 amino acids. The DNA for the CDR3 is TGTGCCAGCACTTACGGACTAGCGGACTACAATGAGCAGTTCTTC. This translates into CASTYGLADYNEQFF.

This chain joins TRBV5-1 and TRBJ2-2; no clear D gene. V lost 5 bases, J lost 3 bases, and 8 bases lay in between. Germline V lookup: CDR1 SGHRS, CDR2 YFSETQ. The CDR3 is made up of 13 amino acids. The CDR3 loop is CASSRIDTGELFF. DNA for the CDR3: TGCGCCAGCAGTCGGATTGACACCGGGGAGCTGTTTTTT.

The rearrangement joins TRBV6-1 to TRBJ2-2; D assignment may be TRBD1 or TRBD2 (5 bases each). This CDR3 comprises 14 residues. Germline V lookup: CDR1 MNHNS, CDR2 SASEGT. Trimming removed 9 bases at V and 1 base at J, with 12 bases between. The CDR3 loop is CASEGQLNTGELFF. The CDR3 nucleotides read TGTGCCAGTGAGGGGCAGTTGAACACCGGGGAGCTGTTTTTT.

The chain carries TRBV3-1 and TRBJ1-1, with 7 bases that match TRBD1. This CDR3 spans 14 amino acids. Germline V CDR1 and CDR2: LGHDT, YNNKEL (reference sequence). V was clipped by 7 bases and J by 5 bases; unmatched bases: 10. CDR3 amino acids: CASTVDRVGTEAFF. Written as DNA, the CDR3 is TGTGCCAGCACCGTCGACAGGGTAGGAACTGAAGCTTTCTTT.

V and J are TRBV7-2 and TRBJ2-7; the D gene is possibly TRBD1 (5 bases). The CDR3 has 13 residues. Germline V CDR1 and CDR2: SGHTA, FQGNSA. V lost 5 bases, J lost 3 bases, and 11 bases lay in between. The CDR3 sequence: CASSPGRGYEQYF. CDR3 nucleotides: TGTGCCAGCAGCCCCGGAAGGGGCTACGAGCAGTACTTC.

This clonotype was observed at least ten times. This sequence joins TRBV12-3 or TRBV12-4 and TRBJ1-3; D perhaps matches TRBD1 (5 bases). V shed 0 bases and J shed 4 bases, with 7 bases lying between them. This CDR3 contains 14 residues. CDR3 DNA sequence: TGTGCCAGCAGTTTAGCCGGGGCCGGAAACACCATATATTTT. It specifies CASSLAGAGNTIYF.

V is TRBV27 and J is TRBJ2-3; D not resolved. The CDR3 has 17 amino acids. Trimming cost V 0 bases and J 0 bases, with 13 bases left between them. Germline V gene sequence: CDR1 MNHEY, CDR2 SMNVEV (reference sequence). Here the CDR3 reads CASSLSGPSGSTDTQYF. In DNA, the CDR3 is TGTGCCAGCAGTTTATCGGGTCCGTCAGGCAGCACAGATACGCAGTATTTT.

This clonotype was observed many times. The chain employs TRBV7-9 and TRBJ2-1; D perhaps matches TRBD2 (6 bases). This CDR3 contains 13 residues. The ends were cut back, 3 bases at V and 9 bases at J, with 12 bases in the middle. In germline, CDR1 is SEHNR, CDR2 FQNEAQ (reference sequence). As DNA, the CDR3 is TGTGCCAGCAGCTTTAGCGGAGCGGGTGAGCAGTTCTTC. Protein sequence: CASSFSGAGEQFF.